Given below is one T cell receptor beta chain in context. Only in-frame clones appear in the TCRdb table, and some are missing; sequencing was by immunoSEQ multiplex PCR. Of 84,000 or so clones listed, roughly 97% are singletons. This record belongs to a study of technical replicates of blood from a few donors. The germline CDR1 and CDR2 sequences are SGHRS and YFSETQ. Trimming removed 1 base from V and 0 bases from J, with 7 bases in between. This CDR3 has 15 residues. Material for sequencing was T cells isolated from PBMCs. The rearrangement links TRBV5-1 to TRBJ2-2; D is perhaps TRBD1 (6 bases). The TCR was taken from a human donor in good health. Here the CDR3 reads CASSLTGPNTGELFF. CDR3 nucleotide sequence: TGCGCCAGCAGCTTGACAGGGCCGAACACCGGGGAGCTGTTTTTT. The full variable domain, rest sourced from reference TRBV5-1 and TRBJ2-2, is KAGVTQTPRYLIKTRGQQVTLSCSPISGHRSVSWYQQTPGQGLQFLFEYFSETQRNKGNFPGRFSGRQFSNSRSEMNVSTLELGDSALYLCASSLTGPNTGELFFGEGSRLTVL.